One sample yielded the 5 T cell receptor beta chains listed below, sequenced in a study of T cell responses to AZD1222 COVID-19 vaccine. Measured with immunoSEQ multiplex PCR; TCRdb has only the in-frame clones, and not every one. The sample carries about 150,000 clones, more than 85% recorded once. The input for sequencing was peripheral blood, taken on day 0 of AZD1222 vaccination. These receptors were collected from an adult in good health.

CDR3 residues: CASSSPTNYNEQFF. DNA of the CDR3: TGTGCCAGCAGCTCCCCGACGAACTACAATGAGCAGTTCTTC. The V gene is TRBV5-4, the J gene TRBJ2-1; D is undetermined. The CDR3 runs 14 residues. Trimming shortened V by 3 bases and J by 3 bases, and 10 bases separated the two germline ends. Germline CDR1 reads SGHNT; CDR2 reads YYREEE (reference sequence).

This clone was recorded a few times. J is TRBJ1-1 and V is TRBV27, with a possible D match to TRBD1 (6 bases). Trimming left V 4 bases short and J 5 bases short, with 14 bases between. Germline lookup yields CDR1 MNHEY and CDR2 SMNVEV (reference sequence). The CDR3 loop spans 14 amino acids. The CDR3 nucleotides are TGTGCCAGCAGTTCTCTAGGGGGGGGGACTGAAGCTTTCTTT. Protein product: CASSSLGGGTEAFF.

With regard to this clone: The sample carries other DNA sequences with the same CDR3. V usage is TRBV7-9 and J usage is TRBJ2-7; D call uncertain. The CDR3 consists of 12 residues. The germline CDR1 and CDR2 sequences are SEHNR and FQNEAQ (reference sequence). The V gene lost 6 bases and the J gene lost 0 bases, with 6 bases spanning the gap. The CDR3 protein is CASSLSSYEQYF. The CDR3 bases are TGTGCCAGCAGTTTGAGCTCCTACGAGCAGTACTTC.

The V call is TRBV16, the J call TRBJ2-1; D is perhaps TRBD1 (5 bases). Looked up from germline, CDR1 is KGHSY and CDR2 is FQNENV. The CDR3 runs to 12 residues. Trimming left V 3 bases short and J 10 bases short, with 10 bases between. In nucleotides, the CDR3 is TGTGCCAGCAGCCATTCCAGGGCAGAGCAGTTCTTC. Protein product: CASSHSRAEQFF.

The rearrangement joins TRBV28 to TRBJ1-1; D perhaps matches TRBD1 (5 bases). Per germline, CDR1 MDHEN and CDR2 SYDVKM. The CDR3 totals 16 residues. V was shortened by 2 bases and J by 0 bases, with 13 bases between the two germline ends. The DNA for the CDR3 is TGTGCCAGCAGTTTAATCGGGGCGAGGTTGAACACTGAAGCTTTCTTT. It is translated as CASSLIGARLNTEAFF.